This section outlines one T cell receptor (beta chain) sequence together with its context. Cohorts were assigned according to the clinical history that participants reported. The V gene's germline CDR1 is ENHRY and CDR2 SYGVKD. V lost 6 bases, J lost 3 bases, and 15 bases stayed unmatched. The CDR3 runs 17 residues. Sequenced by immunoSEQ multiplex PCR; TCRdb stores in-frame clones only, minus some. Found here are approximately 400,000 clones, 88% of them singletons; the top ten hold about 1.2%. This specimen comes from a study of blood T cell repertoires in COVID-19. Study-wide background: The origin of the acute and convalescent COVID-19 samples was the United States, Italy and Spain. PBMCs, B-cell-depleted T cells, or T cells were the source of the cDNA or gDNA that made up the material.

The sequence was collected from a woman aged 18-29 years who had recovered from COVID-19. The source material was PBMCs or T cells enriched from blood (not recorded which). This sequence joins TRBV10-3 and TRBJ2-7; TRBD1 matches at 9 bases. The CDR3 reads CAIRGALGQGLGYEQYF. In DNA, the CDR3 is TGTGCCATCAGGGGGGCCCTGGGACAGGGTTTGGGCTACGAGCAGTACTTC.